The next 14 T cell receptor beta chains were all read from a single sample in a study of identical twins. Each CDR3 protein is one row after TCRdb ran MiXCR on the 5' RACE reads. The sample records fewer than 550,000 distinct CDR3 sequences, roughly 15% being singletons. The same sample was also studied in work on yellow fever vaccine responses in identical twins.

Sequenced input: CD4+ T cells sorted from blood. Receptors were obtained from a young woman in good health.

The table lists this clonotype with a few counts. J is TRBJ1-1 and V is TRBV29-1, with TRBD1 as a possible D gene (5 bases). CDR1 is SQVTM and CDR2 is ANQGSEA in the germline V gene. Between the trimmed V and J ends, which lost 4 bases and 4 bases, there was a span of 13 bases. This CDR3 is built from 13 residues. The CDR3 reads CSVVIQGSTEAFF. In DNA form, the CDR3 reads TGCAGCGTTGTAATTCAGGGAAGCACTGAAGCTTTCTTT.

The V and J genes are TRBV11-2 and TRBJ2-7; D possibly corresponds to TRBD1 (6 bases). Germline V lookup: CDR1 SGHAT, CDR2 FQNNGV. The CDR3 is 14 amino acids. V gave up 1 base and J gave up 4 bases, with 11 bases separating them. The CDR3 reads CASSLAQGNYEQYF. The CDR3 bases are TGTGCCAGCAGCTTAGCCCAGGGGAATTACGAGCAGTACTTC.

The chain joins TRBV18 to TRBJ1-6, with a tentative D call TRBD1 (5 bases). This CDR3 spans 14 amino acids. V was cut by 3 bases and J by 6 bases, with 9 bases left in between. CDR1 KGHSH and CDR2 LQKENI come from the germline V gene. The CDR3 spells CASSPSDTNSPLHF. CDR3 DNA sequence: TGTGCCAGCTCACCGTCGGACACTAATTCACCCCTCCACTTT.

The chain uses TRBV25-1 and TRBJ1-4, with D unresolved. Germline values: CDR1 MGHDK, CDR2 SYGVNS. The V gene lost 4 bases and the J gene lost 3 bases, with 15 bases spanning the gap. The CDR3 consists of 16 residues. The DNA of the CDR3 is TGTGCCAGCAGTGGAAGGATGGGTGGGGCTAATGAAAAACTGTTTTTT. Protein sequence: CASSGRMGGANEKLFF.

The chain links TRBV3-1 to TRBJ2-6; D is unresolved. Germline-derived CDR1 and CDR2 are LGHDT and YNNKEL (reference sequence). V lost 1 base to trimming and J lost 4 bases, with 11 bases between them. The CDR3 loop spans 16 amino acids. CDR3 nucleotide sequence: TGTGCCAGCAGCCAAGCAGGCTTACGGGGGGCCAACGTCCTGACTTTC. The encoded protein is CASSQAGLRGANVLTF. The whole variable domain, remainder taken from reference TRBV3-1 and TRBJ2-6, is DTAVSQTPKYLVTQMGNDKSIKCEQNLGHDTMYWYKQDSKKFLKIMFSYNNKELIINETVPNRFSPKSPDKAHLNLHINSLELGDSAVYFCASSQAGLRGANVLTFGAGSRLTVL.

This clonotype was seen a handful of times. The chain uses TRBV3-1 and TRBJ2-1, with D unresolved. Trimming removed 1 base from V and 10 bases from J, with 17 bases in between. The CDR3 covers 15 residues. The germline gives CDR1 LGHDT, CDR2 YNNKEL (reference sequence). This CDR3 is CASSQGGFLKLEQFF. CDR3 coding DNA: TGTGCCAGCAGCCAAGGGGGTTTCCTCAAGCTGGAGCAGTTCTTC.

This clonotype has a handful of counts. V is TRBV7-9 and J is TRBJ2-3; 8 nucleotides line up with TRBD2. CDR1 and CDR2 (germline): SEHNR, FQNEAQ (reference sequence). The J segment lost 1 base and the V segment lost 5 bases, leaving 8 bases of the junction unmatched. The CDR3 sequence is 16 residues long. The CDR3 nucleotides are TGTGCCAGCAGCCAAAGCGGGGGAATCGGCACAGATACGCAGTATTTT. Its translation is CASSQSGGIGTDTQYF.

In this sample, this clonotype turned up a few times. The V gene is TRBV29-1, the J gene TRBJ2-7; 11 bases are shared with TRBD1. Germline loops: CDR1 SQVTM, CDR2 ANQGSEA. The CDR3 length is 14 residues. The trim removed 3 bases at V and 5 bases at J, leaving 6 bases unmatched. In DNA, the CDR3 is TGCAGCGTTGATTTCGGGACAGGGGGAAACGAGCAGTACTTC. Its translation is CSVDFGTGGNEQYF.

The V and J genes are TRBV28 and TRBJ2-7; D unresolved. The CDR3 contains 12 residues. The V gene's germline CDR1 is MDHEN and CDR2 SYDVKM. The ends were cut back, 6 bases at V and 12 bases at J, with 18 bases in the middle. CDR3 nucleotides: TGTGCCAGCAGCGCGGTACCCAGCTGGCTGTACGTC. This encodes CASSAVPSWLYV.

This clonotype was counted only a few times. The chain recombines TRBV12-3 or TRBV12-4 with TRBJ2-1; D ambiguous. The CDR3 has 10 residues. CDR3 sequence: CGSAYNEQFF. The CDR3 DNA reads as TGTGGGAGTGCTTACAATGAGCAGTTCTTC.

The V gene is TRBV4-1, the J gene TRBJ2-7; TRBD2 matches at 9 bases. Per the germline V gene, CDR1 is MGHRA and CDR2 is YSYEKL. This CDR3 comprises 15 residues. V trimming: 3 bases; J trimming: 2 bases; junction bases outside the gene matches: 5. CDR3 protein: CASSHTSGRAYEQYF. CDR3 in DNA: TGCGCCAGCAGCCACACTAGCGGGCGGGCCTACGAGCAGTACTTC.

The genes are TRBV20-1 and TRBJ2-3; 10 nucleotides line up with TRBD2. Germline V gene sequence: CDR1 DFQATT, CDR2 SNEGSKA (reference sequence). V lost 2 bases and J lost 1; bases outside the gene matches: 9. The CDR3 spans 17 residues. The CDR3 spells CSARRKTGTSGTDTQYF. The CDR3 bases are TGCAGTGCTAGAAGGAAGACCGGGACTAGCGGCACAGATACGCAGTATTTT.

This clonotype was observed a few times. The chain has TRBV27 and TRBJ1-5; D unresolved. CDR1 MNHEY and CDR2 SMNVEV come from the germline V gene (reference sequence). V was pared by 10 bases and J by 6 bases, with 19 bases between. The CDR3 has 14 amino acids. The CDR3 region has the DNA TGTGCCACCCAGCGGAAAATGGGGAGTCAGCCCCAGCATTTT. Its translation: CATQRKMGSQPQHF.

This clonotype was detected only a few times. The chain couples TRBV20-1 to TRBJ2-2; maybe TRBD2 (6 bases). CDR1 and CDR2 (germline): DFQATT, SNEGSKA (reference sequence). Trimming left V 2 bases short and J 1 base short, with 14 bases between. CDR3 size: 16 residues. The CDR3 bases are TGCAGTGCTAGATGGGGCGGGGCCCTGAACACCGGGGAGCTGTTTTTT. It specifies CSARWGGALNTGELFF.